This is a list of T cell receptor beta chains from one sample in a study of cytomegalovirus exposure and HLA in healthy donors. Assay used: immunoSEQ multiplex PCR; TCRdb lists only in-frame clones, some missing. The sample lists about 160,000 clones, 65% to 85% occurring once. The sequenced sample was PBMCs. These receptors came from a woman aged 45-60 years in good health and CMV-seropositive. Each CDR3 is given with its conserved first and last residue. Each record gives: D gene, clone size, V gene, J gene, CDR3 DNA, CDR3 protein. A D gene is named only where the DNA matches it firmly. A clone size is listed for some rows: how often the clone was seen (once, few, many), or a class if it is expanded.

d_call: NA
clone_size: NA
v_call: TRBV6-1
j_call: TRBJ1-4
cdr3_nt: TGTGCCAGCAGTTTTGGGGGCTGGGAAAAACTGTTTTTT
cdr3_aa: CASSFGGWEKLFF

d_call: NA
clone_size: NA
v_call: TRBV27
j_call: TRBJ1-5
cdr3_nt: TGTGCCAGCAAGGGAGGCAATCAGCCCCAGCATTTT
cdr3_aa: CASKGGNQPQHF

d_call: NA
clone_size: NA
v_call: TRBV7-8
j_call: TRBJ2-1
cdr3_nt: TGTGCCAGCAGCGGACGGGGGGCCCTAGGAAATGAGCAGTTCTTC
cdr3_aa: CASSGRGALGNEQFF

d_call: TRBD2
clone_size: NA
v_call: TRBV7-2
j_call: TRBJ2-3
cdr3_nt: TGTGCCAGCAGCTTCCCACTAGCGGGGGCCGTCACAGATACGCAGTATTTT
cdr3_aa: CASSFPLAGAVTDTQYF

d_call: TRBD1
clone_size: NA
v_call: TRBV6-1
j_call: TRBJ2-7
cdr3_nt: TGTGCCAGCACCTTAGCGACAGGGCTATGGGAGCAGTACTTC
cdr3_aa: CASTLATGLWEQYF

d_call: NA
clone_size: once
v_call: TRBV2
j_call: TRBJ1-1
cdr3_nt: TGTGCCAGCAGTTCCGAGTCGGGGGGCACTGAAGCTTTCTTT
cdr3_aa: CASSSESGGTEAFF

d_call: NA
clone_size: once
v_call: TRBV7-8
j_call: TRBJ1-2
cdr3_nt: TGTGCCAGCAGCGCCGGGACTACAAACTATGGCTACACCTTC
cdr3_aa: CASSAGTTNYGYTF

d_call: TRBD2
clone_size: NA
v_call: TRBV27
j_call: TRBJ2-1
cdr3_nt: TGTGCCAGCAGTTTAGCGGGGGGTTACAATGAGCAGTTCTTC
cdr3_aa: CASSLAGGYNEQFF

d_call: TRBD2
clone_size: NA
v_call: TRBV6-5
j_call: TRBJ2-7
cdr3_nt: TGTGCCAGCAGTTACAGCGGGGTCGTCAACGAGCAGTACTTC
cdr3_aa: CASSYSGVVNEQYF

d_call: NA
clone_size: NA
v_call: TRBV18
j_call: TRBJ1-1
cdr3_nt: TGTGCCAGCTCGAGGCCCCGAGACACTGAAGCTTTCTTT
cdr3_aa: CASSRPRDTEAFF

d_call: NA
clone_size: NA
v_call: TRBV5-4
j_call: TRBJ1-1
cdr3_nt: TGTGCCAGCAGCTTTGGGGGGAAGACTGAAGCTTTCTTT
cdr3_aa: CASSFGGKTEAFF